This T cell receptor beta chain was observed in a study of blood T cell repertoires in COVID-19. Study details: Samples came from the United States, Italy and Spain, spanning acute and convalescent COVID-19. The cDNA or gDNA used as material had been derived from T cells, B-cell-depleted T cells, or PBMCs.

The CDR3 is made up of 13 amino acids. V dropped 5 bases and J dropped 8; count of bases not matched to a gene: 6. Germline CDR1 is SGHTA and CDR2 is FQGTGA. As processed by the authors: Estimation of nucleated cell counts relied on the amplification of reference gene primers. TCRdb's table, derived via immunoSEQ multiplex PCR, lists solely in-frame clones and lacks some. For V, J and clone size, that table is used; D and trimming come from the DNA. Of about 190,000 clones in the sample, roughly 89% were seen once. This TCR was recovered from a man aged 50 or older with acute or convalescent COVID-19. The sample was peripheral blood. The rearrangement uses TRBV7-3 and TRBJ1-2, with 9 bases that match TRBD1. CDR3 loop: CASSEDRGSGYTF. CDR3 DNA sequence: TGTGCCAGCAGCGAGGACAGGGGATCGGGCTACACCTTC.